The 21 T cell receptor beta chains in this list originate from one sample, sequenced in a study of blood T cell repertoires in COVID-19. Libraries were prepared by immunoSEQ multiplex PCR; TCRdb keeps only in-frame clonotypes and omits some of them. The sample includes 50,000 or so clones, 75% to 90% seen only once; the top ten take 7.4%. Sequenced sample: peripheral blood. These receptors all stem from a man aged 55-75 years with active COVID-19.

This clone was observed a handful of times. J is TRBJ2-6 and V is TRBV7-6; 10 bases line up with TRBD1. The germline V gene encodes CDR1 SGHVS and CDR2 FNYEAQ. The CDR3 sequence is 17 residues long. With 8 bases clipped from V and 1 base from J, the junction kept 8 bases outside the gene matches. The CDR3 region is CASSLTGGGSGANVLTF. In DNA, the CDR3 is TGTGCCAGCTCTTTGACAGGGGGCGGATCTGGGGCCAACGTCCTGACTTTC.

The table lists this clone with a few counts. The rearrangement joins TRBV7-9 to TRBJ1-5, with 7 bases lining up with TRBD1. After removal of 8 bases from V and 6 bases from J, the junction contained 7 bases not matched to a gene. Germline V gene lookup returns CDR1 SEHNR and CDR2 FQNEAQ (reference sequence). The CDR3 is made up of 13 amino acids. CDR3 in DNA: TGTGCCAGCCTTCGGACAGGCCCTCAGCCCCAGCATTTT. Amino acids: CASLRTGPQPQHF.

This clone was picked up one time. The chain joins TRBV7-9 to TRBJ1-6; 7 positions agree with TRBD1. The CDR3 extends over 15 amino acids. V shed 4 bases, J shed 14 bases, and the junction held 14 bases outside the gene matches. Germline lookup yields CDR1 SEHNR and CDR2 FQNEAQ (reference sequence). The CDR3 DNA follows: TGTGCCAGCAGCTCAACAGGGGTGACTAGGATCACCCTCCACTTT. Translation: CASSSTGVTRITLHF.

The rearrangement joins TRBV15 to TRBJ2-1; 7 bases are a match to TRBD2. The CDR3 length is 16 residues. Germline CDR1 LNHNV, CDR2 YYDKDF (reference sequence). The V segment lost 0 bases and the J segment 4 bases; nucleotides outside the gene matches: 6. The CDR3 sequence is CATSREIPAGYNEQFF. Here the CDR3 DNA reads TGTGCCACCAGCAGAGAGATTCCAGCGGGGTACAATGAGCAGTTCTTC.

The CDR3 region is CASSVGTGSDEQFF. CDR3 sequence (DNA): TGTGCCAGCTCCGTCGGGACAGGGAGCGATGAGCAGTTCTTC. V is TRBV7-8 and J is TRBJ2-1; the match to TRBD1 covers 9 bases. The CDR3 is made up of 14 amino acids. Germline V gene lookup returns CDR1 SGHVS and CDR2 FQNEAQ. The ends lost 8 bases at V and 8 bases at J; junction bases unmatched: 10.

The V and J genes are TRBV18 and TRBJ1-1; 9 nucleotides match TRBD1. Germline lookup yields CDR1 KGHSH and CDR2 LQKENI. The CDR3 runs 17 residues. Germline trimming cut 3 bases from V and 0 bases from J; bases unmatched to any gene: 8. The CDR3 reads CASSPTGQGSMNTEAFF. The CDR3 coding sequence is TGTGCCAGCTCACCCACGGGACAGGGTAGCATGAACACTGAAGCTTTCTTT.

This clone was observed a few times. CDR3 DNA: TGCGCCAGCAGCCAAGAGCAGGACAGCCCCTACGAGCAGTACTTC. Its protein is CASSQEQDSPYEQYF. The chain combines TRBV4-1 with TRBJ2-7; possibly TRBD1 for D (6 bases). V lost 0 bases and J lost 2, with 11 bases in between. Germline V lookup: CDR1 MGHRA, CDR2 YSYEKL. There are 15 residues in the CDR3.

The chain combines TRBV28 with TRBJ2-7; D might be TRBD1 (5 bases). The V gene's germline CDR1 is MDHEN and CDR2 SYDVKM. The CDR3 is 14 amino acids. The germline V and J ends were trimmed by 5 bases and 2 bases, with 13 bases remaining between them. The CDR3 protein is CASSPTRGTYEQYF. For the CDR3, the DNA is TGTGCCAGCAGTCCGACAAGGGGCACCTACGAGCAGTACTTC.

The chain employs TRBV15 and TRBJ2-3; the D gene is possibly TRBD2 (6 bases). V lost 2 bases and J lost 6, with 9 bases in between. The germline V gene encodes CDR1 LNHNV and CDR2 YYDKDF (reference sequence). CDR3 length equals 13 residues. The CDR3 DNA reads as TGTGCCACCAGCAGACCCCGGGGGGATACGCAGTATTTT. Protein sequence: CATSRPRGDTQYF.

This clone has a handful of counts. This chain joins TRBV28 and TRBJ1-3; 7 nucleotides match TRBD1. Germline trimming cut 3 bases from V and 0 bases from J; bases unmatched to any gene: 5. CDR3 length: 16 amino acids. The V gene's germline CDR1 is MDHEN and CDR2 SYDVKM. CDR3 coding DNA: TGTGCCAGCAGTTTTACAGGGGTTAACTCTGGAAACACCATATATTTT. Amino acid sequence: CASSFTGVNSGNTIYF.

The chain uses TRBV20-1 and TRBJ2-1; 8 positions match TRBD2. The CDR3 has 13 residues. The V segment lost 3 bases and the J segment 7 bases; nucleotides outside the gene matches: 5. The germline gives CDR1 DFQATT, CDR2 SNEGSKA (reference sequence). CDR3 sequence: CSASHPSGNEQFF. CDR3 nucleotides: TGCAGTGCTAGTCACCCTAGCGGGAATGAGCAGTTCTTC.

This clone was observed a handful of times. This rearrangement joins TRBV5-6 to TRBJ2-3; 8 bases agree with TRBD2. CDR1 is SGHDT, CDR2 YYEEEE, per germline. CDR3 length: 15 residues. V was pared by 2 bases and J by 2 bases, with 4 bases of the junction left unmatched. CDR3: CASSFGLALTDTQYF. The CDR3 nucleotides are TGTGCCAGCAGCTTCGGACTAGCCCTCACAGATACGCAGTATTTT.

V usage is TRBV4-3 and J usage is TRBJ2-5; the match to TRBD2 covers 11 bases. With V trimmed by 0 bases and J by 6 bases, 3 bases remained unmatched. The CDR3 runs 15 residues. Germline CDR1 LGHNA, CDR2 YSLEER. This CDR3 is CASSQDSGGAKTQYF. The DNA of the CDR3 is TGCGCCAGCAGCCAAGATAGCGGGGGGGCGAAGACCCAGTACTTC.

This sequence joins TRBV9 and TRBJ2-2; D remains ambiguous. The CDR3 sequence is 12 residues long. V was cut by 0 bases and J by 7 bases, with 4 bases left in between. Germline V gives CDR1 SGDLS, CDR2 YYNGEE. Here the CDR3 reads CASSVVVGELFF. Written as DNA, the CDR3 is TGTGCCAGCAGCGTAGTCGTCGGGGAGCTGTTTTTT. The full variable domain, rest sourced from reference TRBV9 and TRBJ2-2, is DSGVTQTPKHLITATGQRVTLRCSPRSGDLSVYWYQQSLDQGLQFLIQYYNGEERAKGNILERFSAQQFPDLHSELNLSSLELGDSALYFCASSVVVGELFFGEGSRLTVL.

This clone was seen only once. The chain has TRBV29-1 and TRBJ1-4; TRBD1 might be the D (6 bases). This CDR3 comprises 14 residues. V dropped 3 bases and J dropped 8 bases, with 16 bases sitting between them. Germline V gives CDR1 SQVTM, CDR2 ANQGSEA. The CDR3 sequence: CSVEGPQGGEKLFF. The CDR3 nucleotides are TGCAGCGTTGAGGGGCCACAGGGAGGGGAAAAACTGTTTTTT.

In its sample, this clone was seen once. The chain has TRBV7-2 and TRBJ1-5; possibly TRBD1 for D (6 bases). Germline V gene data show CDR1 as SGHTA and CDR2 as FQGNSA. There are 16 residues in the CDR3. V was trimmed by 2 bases and J by 6 bases, leaving 17 bases between them. The CDR3 DNA is TGTGCCAGCAGCTTACGGGGAGGGGGGGGCAGTCAGCCCCAGCATTTT. This gives the protein CASSLRGGGGSQPQHF.

This clone was observed once. The genes are TRBV11-2 and TRBJ2-5; 8 bases align to TRBD2. From germline, CDR1 is SGHAT and CDR2 FQNNGV. The CDR3 has 15 amino acids. V shed 3 bases, J shed 4 bases, and the junction held 7 bases outside the gene matches. This CDR3 reads CASSLGLGAGETQYF. In DNA, the CDR3 is TGTGCCAGCAGCTTGGGACTAGGGGCGGGAGAGACCCAGTACTTC.

The chain employs TRBV11-2 and TRBJ2-7, with TRBD1 as a possible D gene (6 bases). This CDR3 is built from 11 residues. Trimming took 7 bases from V and 6 from J, leaving 10 bases between them. Per the germline V gene, CDR1 is SGHAT and CDR2 is FQNNGV. CDR3: CASKQGREQYF. CDR3 sequence (DNA): TGTGCCAGCAAGCAGGGGCGCGAGCAGTACTTC.

V and J are TRBV29-1 and TRBJ2-3, with 12 bases fitting TRBD1. The length of the CDR3 is 15 residues. V trimming: 7 bases; J trimming: 6 bases; junction bases outside the gene matches: 11. Germline V gene data show CDR1 as SQVTM and CDR2 as ANQGSEA. CDR3 bases: TGCAGCGGTACCCAGGGGGGACAGGGGGCCGATACGCAGTATTTT. Encoded protein: CSGTQGGQGADTQYF.

The J gene is TRBJ1-2, the V gene TRBV7-8; TRBD1 aligns across 8 bases. With V trimmed by 5 bases and J by 0 bases, 8 bases remained unmatched. The germline V gene encodes CDR1 SGHVS and CDR2 FQNEAQ. The CDR3 has 16 amino acids. As DNA, the CDR3 is TGTGCCAGCAGCCCACTACGGACAGGGCCTAACTATGGCTACACCTTC. This encodes CASSPLRTGPNYGYTF.

V usage is TRBV11-2 and J usage is TRBJ1-2, with D maybe TRBD1 (6 bases). V was clipped by 0 bases and J by 0 bases, with 11 bases between them. Germline V gene lookup returns CDR1 SGHAT and CDR2 FQNNGV. The CDR3 is 16 amino acids. CDR3 sequence (DNA): TGTGCCAGCAGCTTAGATCGGGGGGGCTCTAACTATGGCTACACCTTC. Residues: CASSLDRGGSNYGYTF.